The 20 T cell receptor beta chains below come from one sample, sequenced in a study of CD8 T cells in ankylosing spondylitis. General study findings and limits: Among TCR beta sequences, a motif of roughly 8 highly homologous variants appeared characteristic of ankylosing spondylitis blood.

TCRdb re-analysed the 5' RACE reads in MiXCR, keeping a single row per CDR3 protein. The data hold more than 300,000 distinct CDR3 sequences, with 6.5% to 10% observed a single time. These TCRs are of unknown antigen specificity. Sequencing was performed on blood, either unsorted or a sorted T cell fraction (not recorded which). These receptors all stem from a male donor with ankylosing spondylitis.

This clonotype came up many times. The rearrangement links TRBV5-1 to TRBJ2-5; D is possibly TRBD1 (6 bases). Germline values: CDR1 SGHRS, CDR2 YFSETQ. This CDR3 has 15 amino acids. With 3 bases removed from V and 1 base from J, the gap between germline ends came to 13 bases. The CDR3 is CASSSSGTTQETQYF. The CDR3, as DNA: TGCGCCAGCAGCTCCTCCGGGACAACCCAAGAGACCCAGTACTTC.

The DNA for the CDR3 is TGTGCCAGTAGTATAGCTAGCGGGGGGGACTACGAGCAGTACTTC. Residues: CASSIASGGDYEQYF. The J gene is TRBJ2-7, the V gene TRBV19; 12 bases are a match to TRBD2. The germline V gene has CDR1 LNHDA and CDR2 SQIVND (reference sequence). This CDR3 spans 15 amino acids. With V trimmed by 1 base and J by 3 bases, 1 base remained unmatched.

CDR3 sequence: CSVAPTGDNEQFF. In nucleotides, the CDR3 is TGCAGCGTTGCCCCGACAGGGGACAATGAGCAGTTCTTC. The chain has TRBV29-1 and TRBJ2-1, with 8 bases fitting TRBD1. The CDR3 is made up of 13 amino acids. Germline V CDR1 and CDR2: SQVTM, ANQGSEA. V dropped 4 bases and J dropped 5; count of bases not matched to a gene: 4.

This clonotype was counted at least ten times. The J gene is TRBJ2-2, the V gene TRBV4-1; the match to TRBD2 covers 10 bases. V lost 0 bases, J lost 1 base, and 2 bases stayed unmatched. Germline-derived CDR1 and CDR2 are MGHRA and YSYEKL. This CDR3 is built from 17 residues. CDR3 nucleotides: TGCGCCAGCAGCCAAGAGGGACTAGCGCTGAACACCGGGGAGCTGTTTTTT. It translates to CASSQEGLALNTGELFF.

This sequence joins TRBV2 and TRBJ2-7, with 8 bases identical to TRBD1. Germline V lookup: CDR1 SNHLY, CDR2 FYNNEI. The CDR3 has 15 residues. J was trimmed by 2 bases and V by 1 base; bases with no gene match: 4. The DNA for the CDR3 is TGTGCCAGCAGTGAAGGACAGGGGACAACCTACGAGCAGTACTTC. This translates into CASSEGQGTTYEQYF. Complete variable domain (other parts from reference TRBV2 and TRBJ2-7): EPEVTQTPSHQVTQMGQEVILRCVPISNHLYFYWYRQILGQKVEFLVSFYNNEISEKSEIFDDQFSVERPDGSNFTLKIRSTKLEDSAMYFCASSEGQGTTYEQYFGPGTRLTVT.

This clonotype came up many times. The J gene is TRBJ2-3, the V gene TRBV7-9, with 7 bases lining up with TRBD1. Germline loops: CDR1 SEHNR, CDR2 FQNEAQ (reference sequence). The CDR3 covers 14 residues. V dropped 2 bases and J dropped 2; count of bases not matched to a gene: 1. Here the CDR3 reads CASSLTGDTDTQYF. Written as DNA, the CDR3 is TGTGCCAGCAGCTTAACAGGGGACACAGATACGCAGTATTTT.

The gene calls are TRBV5-1 and TRBJ1-6; D is unresolved. The CDR3 covers 14 residues. The germline V gene has CDR1 SGHRS and CDR2 YFSETQ. V was clipped by 0 bases and J by 10 bases, with 11 bases between them. The CDR3 DNA is TGCGCCAGCAGCTTGGCGGGTTTTGGATCACCCCTCCACTTT. Translating gives CASSLAGFGSPLHF. The variable domain in full, completed from reference TRBV5-1 and TRBJ1-6, reads KAGVTQTPRYLIKTRGQQVTLSCSPISGHRSVSWYQQTPGQGLQFLFEYFSETQRNKGNFPGRFSGRQFSNSRSEMNVSTLELGDSALYLCASSLAGFGSPLHFGNGTRLTVT.

The rearrangement joins TRBV7-9 to TRBJ2-3; 10 bases map to TRBD2. CDR1 is SEHNR and CDR2 is FQNEAQ in the germline V gene (reference sequence). The CDR3 is made up of 16 amino acids. V lost 5 bases and J lost 2; bases outside the gene matches: 7. CDR3 DNA sequence: TGTGCCAGCAGCCGCCTAGCGGGAGTCAACACAGATACGCAGTATTTT. This encodes CASSRLAGVNTDTQYF.

The chain carries TRBV18 and TRBJ2-3, with no clear D. Trimming shortened V by 3 bases and J by 2 bases, and 9 bases separated the two germline ends. CDR1 and CDR2 from the germline V gene are KGHSH and LQKENI. The CDR3 consists of 14 residues. CDR3 in amino acids: CASSPVPNTDTQYF. The CDR3 coding sequence is TGTGCCAGCTCACCGGTGCCCAACACAGATACGCAGTATTTT.

CDR3 loop: CAIRTGQAGETQYF. CDR3 sequence (DNA): TGTGCCATCAGAACCGGACAGGCGGGGGAGACCCAGTACTTC. The J gene is TRBJ2-5, the V gene TRBV10-3; TRBD1 might be the D (7 bases). This CDR3 spans 14 amino acids. V was clipped by 6 bases and J by 5 bases, with 16 bases between them. Germline V lookup: CDR1 ENHRY, CDR2 SYGVKD.

There are many counts of this clonotype. The V and J genes are TRBV9 and TRBJ2-1, with 7 bases fitting TRBD1. Germline lookup yields CDR1 SGDLS and CDR2 YYNGEE. The CDR3 totals 14 residues. The V gene end was trimmed by 3 bases and the J gene end by 3 bases; junction bases not matched to a gene: 3. In nucleotides, the CDR3 is TGTGCCAGCAGCGCGCAGGGGGTCTACAATGAGCAGTTCTTC. Residues: CASSAQGVYNEQFF.

This clonotype has ten or more counts. The chain links TRBV28 to TRBJ2-5; TRBD2 agrees at 9 bases. J gave up 1 base and V 4 bases, and 10 bases lay outside the gene matches. Germline V lookup: CDR1 MDHEN, CDR2 SYDVKM. The CDR3 totals 17 residues. DNA of the CDR3: TGTGCCAGCAGTTGGCCCGGGCTAGCGGGGATCCAAGAGACCCAGTACTTC. This codes for CASSWPGLAGIQETQYF.

This clonotype was observed a handful of times. The chain has TRBV6-1 and TRBJ1-5; D is undetermined. The V end was cut by 1 base, the J end by 5 bases, with 12 bases between. There are 15 residues in the CDR3. Germline values: CDR1 MNHNS, CDR2 SASEGT. Written as DNA, the CDR3 is TGTGCCAGCAGTGAAGGGCGGCAGAACTATCAGCCCCAGCATTTT. This codes for CASSEGRQNYQPQHF.

This clonotype was counted ten times or more. The V call is TRBV5-6, the J call TRBJ2-4, with 10 bases matching TRBD2. CDR3 size: 14 residues. Germline V gene data show CDR1 as SGHDT and CDR2 as YYEEEE. Trimming removed 0 bases from V and 10 bases from J; junction bases left unmatched: 4. The CDR3 DNA follows: TGTGCCAGCAGCTTGGGGCTAGCGGGAGAAATTCAGTACTTC. It specifies CASSLGLAGEIQYF. Drawing the rest from reference TRBV5-6 and TRBJ2-4, the complete variable domain is DAGVTQSPTHLIKTRGQQVTLRCSPKSGHDTVSWYQQALGQGPQFIFQYYEEEERQRGNFPDRFSGHQFPNYSSELNVNALLLGDSALYLCASSLGLAGEIQYFGAGTRLSVL.

The chain uses TRBV29-1 and TRBJ1-1, with D hard to call. Germline V gives CDR1 SQVTM, CDR2 ANQGSEA. The CDR3 contains 15 residues. Trimming cost V 5 bases and J 1 base, with 17 bases left between them. The CDR3 here is CSVPRLAMENTEAFF. CDR3 nucleotide sequence: TGCAGCGTTCCCCGACTAGCCATGGAGAACACTGAAGCTTTCTTT. Full variable domain (remainder filled in from reference TRBV29-1 and TRBJ1-1): SAVISQKPSRDICQRGTSLTIQCQVDSQVTMMFWYRQQPGQSLTLIATANQGSEATYESGFVIDKFPISRPNLTFSTLTVSNMSPEDSSIYLCSVPRLAMENTEAFFGQGTRLTVV.

This chain uses TRBV29-1 with TRBJ2-3; TRBD1 might be the D (5 bases). The V end was cut by 1 base, the J end by 4 bases, with 12 bases between. The CDR3 spans 14 residues. Germline values: CDR1 SQVTM, CDR2 ANQGSEA. The CDR3 DNA reads as TGCAGCGTTGAAGGGCAGGGTCGGCCAGATACGCAGTATTTT. Amino acids: CSVEGQGRPDTQYF.

V usage is TRBV2 and J usage is TRBJ2-7, with D possibly TRBD1 on 6 matching bases. CDR1 is SNHLY and CDR2 is FYNNEI in the germline V gene. The ends were cut back, 2 bases at V and 3 bases at J, with 35 bases in the middle. There are 22 residues in the CDR3. DNA for the CDR3: TGTGCCAGCAGTGAACCCCAGAGGACAGACGTGGCCGCCTCCAAGACCTACTACGAGCAGTACTTC. It encodes CASSEPQRTDVAASKTYYEQYF. Together with reference TRBV2 and TRBJ2-7, the CDR3 gives the full variable domain: EPEVTQTPSHQVTQMGQEVILRCVPISNHLYFYWYRQILGQKVEFLVSFYNNEISEKSEIFDDQFSVERPDGSNFTLKIRSTKLEDSAMYFCASSEPQRTDVAASKTYYEQYFGPGTRLTVT.

This clonotype was seen more than once but under ten times. The CDR3 nucleotides are TGTGCCAGCAGTCTACTAGCGGGAGTGGGTGAGCAGTTCTTC. Its protein is CASSLLAGVGEQFF. The rearrangement joins TRBV6-5 to TRBJ2-1, with 11 bases identical to TRBD2. CDR3 length: 14 amino acids. V gave up 5 bases and J gave up 9 bases; unmatched junction bases: 6. CDR1 and CDR2 (germline): MNHEY, SVGAGI.

This clonotype was detected ten times or more. This rearrangement joins TRBV29-1 to TRBJ2-1, with D possibly TRBD2 on 5 matching bases. Per germline, CDR1 SQVTM and CDR2 ANQGSEA. CDR3 length: 14 residues. Trimming took off 7 bases at V and 9 bases at J, with 22 bases between the two ends. CDR3 coding DNA: TGCAGCGCGGCGGTATATGGGAGTCAGGCTGAGCAGTTCTTC. This encodes CSAAVYGSQAEQFF.

This clonotype was recorded a few times. The V gene is TRBV18, the J gene TRBJ2-2; a possible D gene is TRBD2 (5 bases). V shed 2 bases and J shed 5 bases, with 12 bases lying between them. CDR3 size: 15 residues. CDR1 and CDR2 (germline): KGHSH, LQKENI. The CDR3 sequence is CASSPSPGRTGELFF. The CDR3 nucleotides read TGTGCCAGCTCACCAAGCCCTGGGAGAACCGGGGAGCTGTTTTTT.